Given below is one T cell receptor (beta chain) in context. The data were obtained in a study of blood T cell dynamics during melanoma immunotherapy. Background on the study: Standard first-line treatment here was pembrolizumab or nivolumab plus ipilimumab in metastatic melanoma.

Time point here: pre-treatment baseline. Prior systemic cancer therapy, immunosuppressant use and other active malignancies excluded patients. The germline CDR1 and CDR2 sequences are LNHDA and SQIVND (reference sequence). This CDR3 region has 15 residues. V shed 7 bases, J shed 2 bases, and the junction held 9 bases outside the gene matches. DNA loading was fixed at 350 ng for all bulk PBMC samples. Profiled with immunoSEQ multiplex PCR; TCRdb holds only in-frame clones, not every one. Among around 13,000 clones listed, just over 85% were seen once. The specimen was blood, collected from a patient treated with checkpoint blockade. The clonotype originates from a human donor with melanoma. This chain connects TRBV19 to TRBJ1-2, with 8 bases aligning to TRBD1. The CDR3 is CASTEAGGANYGYTF. CDR3 bases: TGTGCCAGTACGGAGGCAGGGGGCGCCAACTATGGCTACACCTTC.